This T cell receptor (beta chain) is from a study of cytomegalovirus exposure and HLA in healthy donors (dated by TCRdb to about 2017). General notes on the study: An earlier analysis of 587 of the donors reported 250 to 350 Gb of sequence data and about 120 million unique TCR beta sequences obtained from about 170 million T cells. Roughly 300 gigabases of sequencing data and roughly 80 million unique TCR sequences made up an early release that covered 500 to 700 HLA-typed donors. Of the 300 to 500 genotyped donors, less than 85% were placed in the genetic ancestry cluster associated with self-reported Caucasian donors. The study aimed to test whether cataloging public T cell receptors could reveal signatures of past pathogen exposure. The study profiled the T cell repertoires of hundreds of subjects by immunosequencing and related them to cytomegalovirus serostatus. A separate validation cohort of about 110 different subjects was used in addition to the roughly 640-subject first cohort. To predict cytomegalovirus infection status, the study brought together high-throughput TCR immunosequencing, statistical association of individual TCRs with disease status, and machine learning. A later analysis re-examined previously published TCR beta repertoires from just over 650 donors and added high-resolution HLA genotyping to investigate patterns of TCR occurrence. The later analysis used no new phenotypic data to find candidate immune exposures, relying instead on TCR beta sequences and their occurrence across donors. An earlier analysis of some 500 of the donors applied high-throughput TCR beta sequencing to assess whether each TCR beta V gene segment acted as functional or pseudogenic. Donor age, sex, ethnicity and CMV serostatus were compiled alongside the repertoire data. Genome-wide SNP genotypes for about three fifths of the roughly 670 donors were used in a later genetic analysis, which treated that subset as a discovery cohort. Every discovery cohort repertoire had been produced on one sequencing platform. HLA typing covered class I and class II loci at four-digit resolution. Typing coverage varied by locus: roughly 629-640 donors for A, B, C, DRB1 and DQB1; approximately 560 for DQA1; some 610 for DPA1; fewer than 480 for DPB1. A few DR-DQ haplotypes were treated as single units for association and clustering because of strong linkage in the cohort. Among some 400 genotyped donors of the cohort, an average of about 240,000 unique TCR beta nucleotide sequences was sequenced per donor, of which about 19% were non-productive.

Libraries were constructed by the immunoSEQ multiplex PCR assay. The multiplex PCR relied on a mix of 60 forward primers for TCR Vbeta segments and 13 reverse primers for TCR Jbeta segments. The CDR3 region of rearranged TCR beta genes was amplified from genomic DNA with a multiplex PCR assay. The amplified TCR beta libraries were sequenced on the Illumina HiSeq System as 87-base-pair reads. In the original analysis: In a later analysis, 80 million or so unique TCR beta chains were counted across the roughly 700 repertoires, and roughly 11 million of these chains were shared by at least two donors. A nearest-neighbor algorithm error-corrected the raw reads and collapsed the reads into unique sequences, merging closely related sequences to remove PCR and sequencing errors. V, D and J gene segments were assigned by aligning CDR3 sequences to IMGT reference sequences. Each retained sequence needed at least a six-nucleotide match to both a V gene segment and a J gene segment. A rearrangement counted as productive if the CDR3 had no stop codons and remained in frame with V and J, and every other rearrangement counted as non-productive. Following IMGT convention, CDR3 was defined as the stretch from the second conserved V-encoded cysteine to the conserved J-encoded phenylalanine. In an earlier analysis of more than 550 of the donors, sequences lacking an unambiguous match to a single V gene segment were excluded. An earlier analysis of approximately 590 of the donors classified V segments as functional when productive rearrangements were above 56.7% and as segregating when the standard deviation between donors was above 5%. A statistical classification framework was built to diagnose cytomegalovirus status from the catalog of TCR beta chain sequences. In a later analysis, TCR nucleotide sequences were compared against IMGT/GENE-DB human TR gene sequences so that V and J genes could be assigned. The TCRdist pipeline was used in a later analysis to assign CDR3 sequences and most-parsimonious VDJ recombination scenarios. In a later analysis, each TCR beta chain was defined by its CDR3 amino acid sequence together with its V-gene family, and reads lacking a unique V-gene family were excluded. As a way to deal with suspected cross-contamination and a sequencing artifact, a later analysis dropped nearly 600 nucleotide sequences that were highly shared and had low generation probability. For each public chain, a later analysis derived a clonal expansion index from normalized ranks of inferred template counts within each repertoire. Generation probabilities in a later analysis came from a VDJ recombination model fitted to out-of-frame rearrangements, and those results were checked against IGoR. In a later analysis, TCR-TCR, TCR-HLA and TCR-CMV co-occurrence was scored with hypergeometric tests, and a repertoire-size bias correction was applied to TCR pairs. A later analysis estimated false discovery rates by permuting HLA or CMV assignments 20 times. In a later analysis, co-occurring TCRs were grouped using DBSCAN, and TCRdist sequence similarity was added for clustering within HLA-allele-positive subsets. For co-occurrence clustering, repertoires with fewer than 30,000 or more than 120,000 public chains were excluded, along with roughly 5 repertoires with anomalous nucleotide sharing. This immuneACCESS table, as held by TCRdb, lists in-frame sequences with V and J called but not all clones. Of the missing ones, under half trace to an unresolved V gene in checked studies; the others have no known cause. The V and J calls and clone size were taken over from that table, and D and trimming were inferred from the DNA. The sample contains about 120,000 clones, 50% to 75% of them found a single time. The top ten hold approximately 8.5% of the sample.

In total, around 600 healthy bone marrow donors made up the cohort. All cohort members were sampled while nominally healthy, although unrecorded immune exposures were likely present. The donor tested CMV seropositive and was one of the 289 seropositive cohort members. Each donor provided a peripheral blood sample, and peripheral blood mononuclear cells were used for TCR beta sequencing. Genomic DNA was extracted from the blood cell samples with the Qiagen DNeasy Blood Extraction Kit. The CDR3, from cysteine to phenylalanine, totals 13 residues. Just CDR3 DNA is preserved here, 39 bases in frame from base 1. CDR1 and CDR2, per the germline V gene, are SGHAT and FQNNGV. The V end loses 5 bases and the J end loses 7 bases, and a stretch of 11 bases separates them. Of note for this clone: Its recognized antigen is unknown. Nothing much larger sits one base from this clone, and base qualities are not available.

What the work shows at the level of the full study, not this receptor alone: According to the authors, the approach could potentially be generalized to other disease states and immunological phenotypes. In a later analysis, the rate of TCR association differed among HLA loci, with DRB1 alleles having the most associated TCRs and HLA-C alleles having the fewest. This cohort had only TCR beta chains sequenced, and the lack of alpha or paired-chain data limited which features could be detected. In a later genetic analysis, fewer N-insertions in productive TCRs were reported among donors in an Asian-associated ancestry cluster than the roughly 640-donor mean. In a later analysis, HLA-associated TCR beta chains were found to be more clonally expanded and to have lower generation probabilities than equally common non-associated chains. For the cohort, immune exposure information was limited to CMV serostatus. Linkage disequilibrium might explain the correlated functional status among segregating V segments, but an unknown experimental factor could not be excluded. Assigning TCR associations to individual alleles was difficult when HLA alleles, especially DR and DQ, strongly co-occurred. The 87-base-pair reads could not distinguish some IMGT-functional V segments, including TRBV6-2 and TRBV6-3, so those segments were excluded. In a later analysis, 16,951 TCR beta sequences were associated with specific HLA alleles at a false discovery rate of 0.05. In a later analysis, several top co-occurrence clusters were reported to appear linked to parvovirus B19, influenza, CMV and Epstein-Barr virus. Because counts were too low, some 17 rarely observed V segments, including chromosome 9 orphons, were left out of the earlier analysis of a few hundred of the donors. According to a later analysis, most CMV-associated TCR beta chains appeared to be HLA-restricted, and the HLA associations seemed to be driven largely by CMV exposure. Cytomegalovirus status was reported to be diagnosed by the classifier with high specificity and sensitivity in both the original and validation cohorts. Across donors, most TCR sequences were observed very rarely, whereas some public TCRs were present in many individuals. In the study, some 180 TCR beta chains were listed as associated with cytomegalovirus. Because HLA typing was missing for some donors at each locus, association tests included only the typed subset. The presence/absence analyses assumed that sequencing depth was roughly uniform across donors, and that assumption may not be true. A cluster of highly shared sequence variants was judged likely to represent a technical artifact of the sequencing pipeline. A further reported finding was that TCR beta sequences accurately predicted the HLA-A and HLA-B alleles for most subjects in the first cohort. A later genetic analysis associated a missense DCLRE1C variant with V-gene and J-gene trimming of TCR beta chains, and an independent cohort replicated the association. In vitro tests confirmed that a few of the cytomegalovirus-associated TCR beta chains recognize cytomegalovirus antigens. In an earlier analysis of about 550 of the donors, most TCR beta V segments were observed in productive rearrangements about 87% or about 30% of the time, broadly matching IMGT annotations.

In this chain, TRBV11-2 is recombined with TRBJ2-2, with the D gene uncertain. Sequencing was done on a sample of PBMCs. This receptor was obtained from a woman aged 40 to 55 in good health and CMV-seropositive. In nucleotide form, the sequence is TGTGCCAGCAGCCTCAGACCGGGCGGGGAGCTGTTTTTT. This translates into CASSLRPGGELFF.